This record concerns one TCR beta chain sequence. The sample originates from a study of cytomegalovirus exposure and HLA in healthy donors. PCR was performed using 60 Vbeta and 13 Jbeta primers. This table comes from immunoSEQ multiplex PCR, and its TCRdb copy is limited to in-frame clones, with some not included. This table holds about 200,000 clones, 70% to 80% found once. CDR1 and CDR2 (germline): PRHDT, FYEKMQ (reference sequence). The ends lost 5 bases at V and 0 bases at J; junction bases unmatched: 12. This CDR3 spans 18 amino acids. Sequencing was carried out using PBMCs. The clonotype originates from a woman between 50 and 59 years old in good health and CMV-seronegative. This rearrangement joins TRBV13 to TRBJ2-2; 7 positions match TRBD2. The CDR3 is CASSLFSRLAPNTGELFF. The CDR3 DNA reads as TGTGCCAGCAGCCTATTCTCCCGACTAGCCCCGAACACCGGGGAGCTGTTTTTT. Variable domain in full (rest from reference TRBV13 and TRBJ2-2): AAGVIQSPRHLIKEKRETATLKCYPIPRHDTVYWYQQGPGQDPQFLISFYEKMQSDKGSIPDRFSAQQFSDYHSELNMSSLELGDSALYFCASSLFSRLAPNTGELFFGEGSRLTVL.